The clone carrying this TCR beta chain was observed many times. Antigen specificity is unknown. This sample stems from a study of T cells in Graves' hyperthyroidism and ophthalmopathy. Study-level results: Most thyroid clonotypes expanded above 0.001 were also detected in blood.

CDR1 and CDR2 (germline): SGHAT, FQDESV (reference sequence). The CDR3 sequence is 15 residues long. V was clipped by 6 bases and J by 2 bases, with 11 bases between them. With a duration under 2 months, the hyperthyroidism was newly diagnosed in patients aged 18 to 65. Lactation, pregnancy, other autoimmune disease or uncontrolled infection led to exclusion of patients. Diagnoses were established using clinical symptoms, serum thyroxine and TRAb, thyroid ultrasound and orbital computed tomography. It was RNA transcripts that yielded the amplified TCR beta CDR3 regions. A set of HTBI primers served as the primers for a first-round RT-PCR of the TCR CDR3. In TCRdb, the multiplex PCR reads were re-called with MiXCR into one record per CDR3 protein. This table holds some 380,000 distinct CDR3 sequences, roughly 13% found once.

The rearrangement joins TRBV11-1 to TRBJ1-6, with D possibly matching TRBD1 (5 bases). This TCR was recovered from a man younger than 40 with Graves' hyperthyroidism that later progressed to Graves' ophthalmopathy. The specimen sequenced was blood. The CDR3 spells CASSWGTTYNSPLHF. In DNA form, the CDR3 reads TGTGCCAGCAGTTGGGGGACGACCTATAATTCACCCCTCCACTTT.